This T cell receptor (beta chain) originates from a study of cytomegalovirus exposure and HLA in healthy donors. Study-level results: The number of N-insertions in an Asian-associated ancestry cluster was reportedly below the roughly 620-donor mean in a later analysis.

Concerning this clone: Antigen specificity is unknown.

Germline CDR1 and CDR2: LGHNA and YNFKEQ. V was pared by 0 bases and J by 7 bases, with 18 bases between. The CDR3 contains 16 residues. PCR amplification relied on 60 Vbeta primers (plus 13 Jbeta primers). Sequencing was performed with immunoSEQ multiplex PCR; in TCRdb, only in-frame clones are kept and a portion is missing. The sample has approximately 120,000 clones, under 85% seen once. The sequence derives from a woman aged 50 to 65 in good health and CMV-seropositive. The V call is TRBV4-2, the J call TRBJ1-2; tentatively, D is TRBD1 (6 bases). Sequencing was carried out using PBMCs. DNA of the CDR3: TGTGCCAGCAGCCAAGATTTCGGGGGGCTAGGGCGTGGCTACACCTTC. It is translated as CASSQDFGGLGRGYTF.